A single T cell receptor (beta chain) is shown here with its context. The target antigen is unknown. This sample is part of a study of cytomegalovirus exposure and HLA in healthy donors. Study results and limitations: The investigators catalogued some 150 TCR beta chains as cytomegalovirus-associated. Solely CMV serostatus was available to characterize immune exposure.

The CDR3 sequence is 12 residues long. Germline V gene lookup returns CDR1 SQVTM and CDR2 ANQGSEA. The V end was cut by 7 bases, the J end by 5 bases, with 14 bases between. A multiplex PCR was run with 60 Vbeta primers and 13 Jbeta primers. Repertoires were generated with immunoSEQ multiplex PCR, while TCRdb's copy carries only in-frame clones and drops some. The profile shows roughly 150,000 clones, about three quarters of them singletons. This receptor was identified in a male donor in good health and CMV-seronegative. The source material was PBMCs. This rearrangement joins TRBV29-1 to TRBJ1-1; tentative D call: TRBD1 (6 bases). Here the CDR3 reads CSDRQEWTEAFF. CDR3 sequence (DNA): TGCAGCGATAGACAGGAATGGACTGAAGCTTTCTTT.